This T cell receptor (beta chain) was sequenced for a study of blood T cell repertoires in COVID-19. Study details: Spain, Italy and the United States supplied samples that represented acute and convalescent COVID-19. The analysed material was cDNA or gDNA that came from T cells, B-cell-depleted T cells, or PBMCs.

In the source study's methods: Estimated nucleated cell counts came from reference gene primer amplification. The method was immunoSEQ multiplex PCR; TCRdb's version includes in-frame clones alone and lacks a portion of them. Clone size and V and J calls were adopted from that table, with D and trimming inferred from the DNA. The sample lists about 74,000 clones; 84% were seen once. Germline V gene sequence: CDR1 SGHKS, CDR2 YYEKEE (reference sequence). Germline trimming cut 4 bases from V and 9 bases from J; bases unmatched to any gene: 15. This CDR3 comprises 16 residues. This clone was seen only a few times.

Sequencing input: peripheral blood. The V and J genes are TRBV5-5 and TRBJ2-1; 8 bases agree with TRBD2. This receptor was taken from a human donor in a cohort sampled during active COVID-19. CDR3 protein: CASSAYSGTSIPEQFF. CDR3 coding DNA: TGTGCCAGCAGCGCCTACTCCGGGACTAGTATTCCTGAGCAGTTCTTC. The entire variable domain, with the rest obtained from reference TRBV5-5 and TRBJ2-1, is as follows: DAGVTQSPTHLIKTRGQQVTLRCSPISGHKSVSWYQQVLGQGPQFIFQYYEKEERGRGNFPDRFSARQFPNYSSELNVNALLLGDSALYLCASSAYSGTSIPEQFFGPGTRLTVL.